A single sample is the source of the 23 T cell receptor beta chains below, sequenced in a study of CD8 T cells in ankylosing spondylitis listed by TCRdb under 2017. On the study overall, not on this receptor specifically: A TCR beta motif of about 8 highly homologous amino acid variants appeared characteristic of blood from ankylosing spondylitis patients.

Libraries were made using 5' RACE. Sequencing used an Illumina HiSeq 2500. The public sequencing data were trimmed at Q25 with fastp and processed into clonotypes with MiXCR by TCRdb, which kept only in-frame beta chains. Rows merge per CDR3 protein into single entries with the most common DNA and genes. This sample gives around 480,000 distinct CDR3 sequences in total; roughly 17% of them show up just once. Of the sample, just over 1% falls within the top ten clones. These receptors have no identified antigens. The sequenced material came from blood, either unsorted or a sorted T cell fraction (not recorded which). The receptor source for this set is a male donor with ankylosing spondylitis.

This clonotype has more than one count but fewer than ten. V and J are TRBV12-3 or TRBV12-4 and TRBJ2-1; weak D call: TRBD1 (5 bases). Trimming shortened V by 2 bases and J by 9 bases, and 14 bases separated the two germline ends. This CDR3 has 14 amino acids. CDR3 bases: TGTGCCAGCAGTTTATCAGAGCCCCAGGGTGAGCAGTTCTTC. This sequence encodes CASSLSEPQGEQFF.

This sequence joins TRBV3-1 and TRBJ1-2, with D possibly TRBD1 on 6 matching bases. Trimming took off 4 bases at V and 3 bases at J, with 15 bases between the two ends. The CDR3 has 15 residues. CDR1 LGHDT and CDR2 YNNKEL come from the germline V gene (reference sequence). CDR3 protein: CASSPFGGGHYGYTF. The CDR3 nucleotides read TGTGCCAGCAGCCCGTTCGGGGGCGGGCACTATGGCTACACCTTC.

This clonotype was recorded a few times. Germline is not matched at one junction end, which may reflect a read error. The rearrangement uses TRBV11-2 and TRBJ2-7; D not resolved. There are 12 residues in the CDR3. CDR1 is SGHAT, CDR2 FQNNGV, per germline. CDR3 DNA sequence: TGTGCCAGCAGCTCGAATCGGGCTTCTCTCGTCTTC. Translating it yields CASSSNRASLVF.

The gene calls are TRBV10-3 and TRBJ2-7; TRBD1 aligns across 9 bases. V lost 7 bases, J lost 1 base, and 5 bases stayed unmatched. CDR3 length: 14 amino acids. CDR1 and CDR2 (germline): ENHRY, SYGVKD. The DNA of the CDR3 is TGTGCCATCACCGCCGGGACAGGGTCCTACGAGCAGTACTTC. This codes for CAITAGTGSYEQYF.

V is TRBV18 and J is TRBJ2-3; 14 nucleotides match TRBD2. Germline assignment: CDR1 KGHSH and CDR2 LQKENI. The ends lost 3 bases at V and 5 bases at J; junction bases unmatched: 4. The CDR3 sequence is 16 residues long. The CDR3 region has the DNA TGTGCCAGCTCACCTCGACTAGCGGGAGGGCTAGATACGCAGTATTTT. It codes for CASSPRLAGGLDTQYF.

A few counts support this clonotype. The chain recombines TRBV7-3 with TRBJ2-3; D is perhaps TRBD2 (6 bases). Trimming removed 5 bases at V and 2 bases at J, with 17 bases between. Germline CDR1 is SGHTA and CDR2 is FQGTGA. The CDR3 sequence is 16 residues long. The CDR3 is CASSKAGRKVTDTQYF. In nucleotides, the CDR3 is TGTGCCAGCAGCAAGGCCGGGAGAAAGGTCACAGATACGCAGTATTTT.

The chain joins TRBV7-8 to TRBJ2-2; no firm D call. This CDR3 contains 16 residues. CDR1 is SGHVS and CDR2 is FQNEAQ in the germline V gene. V was trimmed by 1 base and J by 3 bases, leaving 12 bases between them. The chain's CDR3 is CASSLVGGRYTGELFF. The CDR3 coding sequence is TGTGCCAGCAGCTTAGTTGGTGGGCGGTACACCGGGGAGCTGTTTTTT.

In this sample, this clonotype turned up a few times. CDR3 protein: CASSPYGSSDFGGTQYF. In nucleotides, the CDR3 is TGTGCCAGCAGCCCCTACGGGTCTAGCGACTTCGGTGGGACCCAGTACTTC. The chain has TRBV28 and TRBJ2-5; the D gene is possibly TRBD2 (6 bases). The V and J ends lost 6 bases and 7 bases respectively, with 27 bases between them. CDR1 and CDR2 from the germline V gene are MDHEN and SYDVKM. The CDR3 sequence is 17 residues long. The whole variable domain, filled in from reference TRBV28 and TRBJ2-5, reads DVKVTQSSRYLVKRTGEKVFLECVQDMDHENMFWYRQDPGLGLRLIYFSYDVKMKEKGDIPEGYSVSREKKERFSLILESASTNQTSMYLCASSPYGSSDFGGTQYFGPGTRLLVL.

The chain recombines TRBV28 with TRBJ2-3; D remains unclear. Trimming left V 3 bases short and J 1 base short, with 20 bases between. This CDR3 has 18 residues. CDR1 MDHEN and CDR2 SYDVKM come from the germline V gene. The CDR3 nucleotides read TGTGCCAGCAGTTTTTTCCCTAACTTACTGGCCCGCACAGATACGCAGTATTTT. It specifies CASSFFPNLLARTDTQYF.

In this sample, this clonotype turned up many times. This chain links TRBV12-3 or TRBV12-4 with TRBJ2-7; D not certain. The CDR3 totals 15 residues. Trimming stripped 4 bases from V and 0 bases from J, with 13 bases between. This chain's CDR3 is CASSSLRSSSYEQYF. Written as DNA, the CDR3 is TGTGCCAGCAGTTCTCTTAGGAGTTCCTCCTACGAGCAGTACTTC.

The V and J genes are TRBV7-2 and TRBJ1-5; D remains unclear. Per the germline V gene, CDR1 is SGHTA and CDR2 is FQGNSA. Trimming took off 8 bases at V and 2 bases at J, with 10 bases between the two ends. This CDR3 contains 13 residues. The CDR3 DNA reads TGTGCCAGCGCACCCGCTGGCAATCAGCCCCAGCATTTT. Translating gives CASAPAGNQPQHF.

This clonotype appeared a few times. The chain links TRBV5-1 to TRBJ2-1, with 11 positions matching TRBD2. With V trimmed by 3 bases and J by 4 bases, 3 bases remained unmatched. The CDR3 spans 15 residues. Germline V CDR1 and CDR2: SGHRS, YFSETQ. CDR3 sequence: CASSWGLAAYNEQFF. The DNA of the CDR3 is TGCGCCAGCAGCTGGGGACTAGCGGCTTACAATGAGCAGTTCTTC.

This sequence joins TRBV18 and TRBJ2-3; 7 bases map to TRBD1. The CDR3 loop spans 17 amino acids. The germline V gene has CDR1 KGHSH and CDR2 LQKENI. The V segment lost 2 bases and the J segment 3 bases; nucleotides outside the gene matches: 11. CDR3 amino acids: CASSPRQGVFGTDTQYF. The CDR3 DNA sequence: TGTGCCAGCTCACCAAGACAGGGTGTGTTTGGGACAGATACGCAGTATTTT.

The table lists this clonotype with a few counts. The V gene is TRBV7-3, the J gene TRBJ1-1; D may be TRBD1 (5 bases). The CDR3 has 13 amino acids. Germline CDR1 reads SGHTA; CDR2 reads FQGTGA. V lost 5 bases and J lost 8, with 15 bases in between. The CDR3 DNA follows: TGTGCCAGCAGCCTCTCGGGGGGGTTGGAAGCTTTCTTT. Its protein product is CASSLSGGLEAFF.

The chain has TRBV20-1 and TRBJ2-7; TRBD2 agrees at 12 bases. CDR3 length: 16 amino acids. With 3 bases clipped from V and 6 bases from J, the junction kept 12 bases outside the gene matches. Germline assignment: CDR1 DFQATT and CDR2 SNEGSKA (reference sequence). CDR3 region: CSASILASGRAREQYF. CDR3 nucleotide sequence: TGCAGTGCTAGTATCCTGGCTAGCGGGAGGGCCCGCGAGCAGTACTTC.

The chain joins TRBV20-1 to TRBJ1-5; 10 nucleotides align to TRBD1. Germline CDR1 reads DFQATT; CDR2 reads SNEGSKA (reference sequence). This CDR3 region has 14 residues. After removal of 6 bases from V and 7 bases from J, the junction contained 9 bases not matched to a gene. The CDR3: CSARGDRGRQPQHF. The CDR3 DNA follows: TGCAGTGCCCGAGGGGACAGGGGTAGGCAGCCCCAGCATTTT.

The rearrangement uses TRBV27 and TRBJ2-7; 9 bases agree with TRBD2. CDR3 length: 15 residues. V trimming: 6 bases; J trimming: 4 bases; junction bases outside the gene matches: 10. Germline-derived CDR1 and CDR2 are MNHEY and SMNVEV (reference sequence). The CDR3: CASRRSTSGLYEQYF. CDR3 nucleotides: TGTGCCAGCAGAAGGTCGACTAGCGGACTTTACGAGCAGTACTTC.

In its sample, this clonotype was seen a few times. This chain uses TRBV3-1 with TRBJ2-3; 13 bases are shared with TRBD2. Trimming at V came to 2 bases and at J to 4 bases, leaving 12 bases not matched to a gene. The CDR3 runs to 19 residues. Germline-derived CDR1 and CDR2 are LGHDT and YNNKEL (reference sequence). DNA of the CDR3: TGTGCCAGCAGCCAAAGCGGACTAGCGGGAGTCTCTGGGGCAGATACGCAGTATTTT. Its protein product is CASSQSGLAGVSGADTQYF.

The CDR3, as DNA: TGTGCCAGCAGCTTTCGTTTGGCTAGCGGCACAGATACGCAGTATTTT. It is translated as CASSFRLASGTDTQYF. V gene TRBV7-8 combines with J gene TRBJ2-3; D is perhaps TRBD2 (6 bases). This CDR3 is built from 16 residues. Germline lookup yields CDR1 SGHVS and CDR2 FQNEAQ. V lost 3 bases to trimming and J lost 1 base, with 14 bases between them.

This clonotype has a count of ten or more. The rearrangement uses TRBV12-3 or TRBV12-4 and TRBJ2-7; 8 bases line up with TRBD1. The CDR3 sequence is 14 residues long. Germline trimming cut 4 bases from V and 5 bases from J; bases unmatched to any gene: 7. The CDR3 DNA is TGTGCCAGCAGTTACGCCGAGACAGGGGACGAGCAGTACTTC. Protein sequence: CASSYAETGDEQYF.

This chain links TRBV7-3 with TRBJ2-2; 8 nucleotides align to TRBD2. The germline CDR1 and CDR2 sequences are SGHTA and FQGTGA. The CDR3 loop spans 15 amino acids. With V trimmed by 4 bases and J by 1 base, 2 bases remained unmatched. The CDR3 DNA reads TGTGCCAGCAGCTCTAGCGGGCTGAACACCGGGGAGCTGTTTTTT. This codes for CASSSSGLNTGELFF. Based on the CDR3 plus reference TRBV7-3 and TRBJ2-2, the full variable domain is GAGVSQTPSNKVTEKGKYVELRCDPISGHTALYWYRQSLGQGPEFLIYFQGTGAADDSGLPNDRFFAVRPEGSVSTLKIQRTERGDSAVYLCASSSSGLNTGELFFGEGSRLTVL.

This clonotype was picked up a small number of times. CDR3 amino acids: CASSTVDTGYTF. Written as DNA, the CDR3 is TGTGCCAGCAGCACGGTGGACACAGGCTACACCTTC. The chain joins TRBV7-9 to TRBJ1-2, with TRBD1 as a possible D gene (5 bases). V lost 5 bases to trimming and J lost 8 bases, with 12 bases between them. The germline CDR1 and CDR2 sequences are SEHNR and FQNEAQ (reference sequence). CDR3 length: 12 amino acids.

This chain connects TRBV5-1 to TRBJ1-1; no reliable D call. This CDR3 comprises 13 residues. The V gene's germline CDR1 is SGHRS and CDR2 YFSETQ. V lost 0 bases and J lost 3, with 6 bases in between. The CDR3 DNA sequence: TGCGCCAGCAGCTTGGAAGGCCACACTGAAGCTTTCTTT. This translates into CASSLEGHTEAFF. Looking up the rest from reference TRBV5-1 and TRBJ1-1 gives the full variable domain: KAGVTQTPRYLIKTRGQQVTLSCSPISGHRSVSWYQQTPGQGLQFLFEYFSETQRNKGNFPGRFSGRQFSNSRSEMNVSTLELGDSALYLCASSLEGHTEAFFGQGTRLTVV.